What follows is one T cell receptor (beta chain) and its context. Its matching antigen is unknown. Sequenced by immunoSEQ multiplex PCR; TCRdb stores in-frame clones only, minus some. The table has roughly 510,000 clones, around 88% seen once. The V end was cut by 1 base, the J end by 5 bases, with 12 bases between. This CDR3 spans 14 amino acids. Looked up from germline, CDR1 is SGDLS and CDR2 is YYNGEE. The sample belongs to a study of Ad26.COV2.S vaccination and SARS-CoV-2 variants. The treatment: approximately 18 received Ad26.COV2.S at low or high dose, single or two shots; about 5 received placebo; per-sample allocation not given. Vaccine and placebo recipients were sampled on day 63 after the first injection. Boston hosted the donor, who was an adult aged 18-55 years. The study's findings and limits: Reported findings describe substantial breadth in spike-specific CD8+ and CD4+ T cell responses following vaccination. Total T cell responses, in the TCR breadth and depth analyses, may have been underestimated.

The sequences come from peripheral blood, collected in a trial of Ad26.COV2.S vaccine versus placebo. This rearrangement joins TRBV9 to TRBJ2-5, with a weak D call TRBD1 (6 bases). This TCR was recovered from a person aged 18 to 59 who received the Ad26.COV2.S COVID-19 vaccine or a placebo. The CDR3 region is CASSVLERGETQYF. In DNA form, the CDR3 reads TGTGCCAGCAGCGTACTAGAAAGGGGGGAGACCCAGTACTTC.